This T cell receptor (beta chain) was identified during a study of beta chain features in type 1 diabetes. Study observations and caveats: TCRB rearrangement may or may not be influenced by HLA type; here this remained unresolved. A moderate, significant TCRB CDR3 shortening appeared in type 1 diabetes across four CD4+ subsets.

This clone was observed a few times. Its target is unknown. The trim removed 4 bases at V and 2 bases at J, leaving 11 bases unmatched. The V gene's germline CDR1 is MGHRA and CDR2 YSYEKL. This CDR3 is built from 16 residues. Reverse transcribing all isolated RNA meant expressed TCRB transcripts were sequenced. TCRdb keeps only in-frame clones here, not all; method: immunoSEQ multiplex PCR. The sample includes 350,000 to 450,000 clones, roughly 12% seen only once; the top ten take about 0.01%. The sample taken for sequencing was naive CD4+ T cells from blood. The genes are TRBV4-1 and TRBJ2-7; 7 bases fit TRBD2. The TCR sequence derives from a woman aged 18-35 years with type 1 diabetes. In DNA form, the CDR3 reads TGCGCCAGCAGCCGGCCTCCGGGGGAGGGAACCTACGAGCAGTACTTC. Amino acid sequence: CASSRPPGEGTYEQYF.